The 22 T cell receptor beta chains reported below all come from one sample, sequenced in a study of technical replicates of blood from a handful of donors. Profiling relied on immunoSEQ multiplex PCR, and the TCRdb table lists in-frame clones only, not all of them. Among some 74,000 clones, about nine tenths were seen once, and the ten largest hold approximately 0.34%. The material sequenced was T cells isolated from PBMCs. These receptors were obtained from a human donor in good health.

This clone was observed once. The chain links TRBV5-1 to TRBJ2-7, with TRBD1 matching over 11 bases. CDR1 is SGHRS and CDR2 is YFSETQ in the germline V gene. Trimming at V came to 0 bases and at J to 4 bases, leaving 3 bases not matched to a gene. The CDR3 extends over 15 amino acids. CDR3 DNA sequence: TGCGCCAGCAGCTTGGCCCGGGACAGGGGGTACGAGCAGTACTTC. Amino acid sequence: CASSLARDRGYEQYF.

With respect to this clone: The junction departs from germline at one end; a sequencing error may be responsible. The V gene is TRBV6-1, the J gene TRBJ2-2, with 9 bases lining up with TRBD2. Germline V gives CDR1 MNHNS, CDR2 SASEGT. This CDR3 has 14 residues. Here the CDR3 DNA reads TGTGCCAGCATTGAAGGACTAGCGCTCGGGGAGCTGTTTTTT. Its translation: CASIEGLALGELFF.

The chain is built from TRBV6-1 and TRBJ1-2; D possibly corresponds to TRBD1 (5 bases). CDR3 length: 14 amino acids. The germline gives CDR1 MNHNS, CDR2 SASEGT. Trimming left V 6 bases short and J 3 bases short, with 14 bases between. CDR3 in amino acids: CASSRDFFDYGYTF. Written as DNA, the CDR3 is TGTGCCAGCAGCAGGGACTTTTTTGACTATGGCTACACCTTC.

V usage is TRBV5-4 and J usage is TRBJ2-7; 12 bases agree with TRBD2. Losses at the gene ends were 0 bases for V and 4 bases for J; bases not matched to a gene: 2. From germline, CDR1 is SGHNT and CDR2 YYREEE (reference sequence). The CDR3 is 15 amino acids. The CDR3 reads CASSLGLAGEYEQYF. DNA for the CDR3: TGTGCCAGCAGCTTGGGACTAGCGGGAGAGTACGAGCAGTACTTC.

A single count supports this clone. The rearrangement uses TRBV7-6 and TRBJ2-1, with no clear D. Germline CDR1 SGHVS, CDR2 FNYEAQ. The V end was cut by 5 bases, the J end by 3 bases, with 11 bases between. The CDR3 covers 14 residues. For the CDR3, the DNA is TGTGCCAGCAGCCCCGAGGCCAACTACAATGAGCAGTTCTTC. Translated, it gives CASSPEANYNEQFF.

The CDR3 sequence is CASSPPTGPKHEQYF. The CDR3 DNA reads as TGTGCCAGCTCACCGCCGACAGGACCTAAACACGAGCAGTACTTC. The chain links TRBV18 to TRBJ2-7, with D perhaps matching TRBD1 (6 bases). Germline lookup yields CDR1 KGHSH and CDR2 LQKENI. The CDR3 is made up of 15 amino acids. Trimming shortened V by 3 bases and J by 5 bases, and 17 bases separated the two germline ends. Supplemented by reference TRBV18 and TRBJ2-7, the full variable domain reads NAGVMQNPRHLVRRRGQEARLRCSPMKGHSHVYWYRQLPEEGLKFMVYLQKENIIDESGMPKERFSAEFPKEGPSILRIQQVVRGDSAAYFCASSPPTGPKHEQYFGPGTRLTVT.

The V and J genes are TRBV28 and TRBJ1-2; D not certain. This CDR3 has 13 residues. Per the germline V gene, CDR1 is MDHEN and CDR2 is SYDVKM. V was clipped by 5 bases and J by 6 bases, with 13 bases between them. The CDR3 sequence: CASSVLRRNGYTF. In nucleotides, the CDR3 is TGTGCCAGCAGTGTCCTGCGGAGGAATGGCTACACCTTC.

This clone was picked up a small number of times. This specimen includes other DNA sequences encoding the same CDR3. The V and J genes are TRBV10-3 and TRBJ1-4; 9 nucleotides agree with TRBD1. The V segment lost 2 bases and the J segment 5 bases; nucleotides outside the gene matches: 3. The germline V gene encodes CDR1 ENHRY and CDR2 SYGVKD. The CDR3 consists of 15 residues. The CDR3 coding sequence is TGTGCCATCAGTGAGACCGGGACAGGGAATGAAAAACTGTTTTTT. This gives the protein CAISETGTGNEKLFF.

The V gene is TRBV5-6, the J gene TRBJ2-2; 7 positions agree with TRBD2. The CDR3 is 14 amino acids. The germline V gene has CDR1 SGHDT and CDR2 YYEEEE. After removal of 1 base from V and 5 bases from J, the junction contained 2 bases not matched to a gene. DNA for the CDR3: TGTGCCAGCAGCTTGTGGGGACTAACCGGGGAGCTGTTTTTT. Translation gives CASSLWGLTGELFF.

The chain carries TRBV19 and TRBJ1-3, with a possible D match to TRBD1 (6 bases). Trimming took 5 bases from V and 0 from J, leaving 11 bases between them. CDR1 and CDR2 (germline): LNHDA, SQIVND (reference sequence). This CDR3 comprises 15 residues. Here the CDR3 reads CASSLDSSSGNTIYF. The CDR3 nucleotides are TGTGCCAGTAGTCTGGACAGCAGCTCTGGAAACACCATATATTTT.

The V and J genes are TRBV11-3 and TRBJ1-1, with a weak D call TRBD1 (5 bases). Germline V gene data show CDR1 as SGHNT and CDR2 as YENEEA. This CDR3 has 12 residues. V lost 6 bases and J lost 11, with 16 bases in between. DNA of the CDR3: TGTGCCAGCAGGTATTCTGGGGCAATCGCTTTCTTT. This translates into CASRYSGAIAFF.

This clone was seen only once. V and J are TRBV30 and TRBJ2-1; 7 bases are a match to TRBD1. There are 17 residues in the CDR3. V lost 0 bases, J lost 10 bases, and 18 bases stayed unmatched. CDR1 and CDR2 (germline): GTSNPN, SVGIG (reference sequence). CDR3 sequence: CAWSVRWDSVYVNEQFF. CDR3 DNA sequence: TGTGCCTGGAGTGTACGATGGGACAGCGTTTACGTTAACGAGCAGTTCTTC.

This chain joins TRBV9 and TRBJ2-1; 7 bases fit TRBD2. The V gene end was trimmed by 1 base and the J gene end by 5 bases; junction bases not matched to a gene: 3. From germline, CDR1 is SGDLS and CDR2 YYNGEE. CDR3 length equals 14 residues. Here the CDR3 DNA reads TGTGCCAGCAGCGTAAGCGGGAAAAACAATGAGCAGTTCTTC. It is translated as CASSVSGKNNEQFF.

This chain connects TRBV7-8 to TRBJ1-2, with 8 nucleotides matching TRBD1. This CDR3 is 13 amino acids long. V lost 6 bases to trimming and J lost 10 bases; unmatched junction nucleotides: 10. Germline V gene lookup returns CDR1 SGHVS and CDR2 FQNEAQ. The CDR3 here is CASRPGTGLTYTF. CDR3 nucleotides: TGTGCCAGCAGACCCGGGACAGGACTTACCTACACCTTC. The full variable domain, in which reference TRBV7-8 and TRBJ1-2 provide the parts outside the CDR3, is GAGVSQSPRYKVAKRGQDVALRCDPISGHVSLFWYQQALGQGPEFLTYFQNEAQLDKSGLPSDRFFAERPEGSVSTLKIQRTQQEDSAVYLCASRPGTGLTYTFGSGTRLTVV.

V and J are TRBV4-3 and TRBJ2-7; TRBD1 agrees at 9 bases. V lost 0 bases and J lost 3; bases outside the gene matches: 3. Germline CDR1 LGHNA, CDR2 YSLEER. This CDR3 contains 15 residues. DNA of the CDR3: TGCGCCAGCAGCCAAGATCGGGACAGGGTCTACGAGCAGTACTTC. Translation: CASSQDRDRVYEQYF.

The genes are TRBV6-6 and TRBJ2-1; no reliable D call. The germline V gene encodes CDR1 MNHNY and CDR2 SVGAGI (reference sequence). This CDR3 is 12 amino acids long. The V and J ends lost 7 bases and 8 bases respectively, with 12 bases between them. The CDR3 DNA sequence: TGTGCCAGCACTAGATTCTATGATGAGCAGTTCTTC. Its translation is CASTRFYDEQFF.

The rearrangement joins TRBV7-9 to TRBJ2-7, with 8 bases matching TRBD2. Germline-derived CDR1 and CDR2 are SEHNR and FQNEAQ (reference sequence). V trimming: 8 bases; J trimming: 2 bases; junction bases outside the gene matches: 8. The CDR3 is 14 residues long. In nucleotides, the CDR3 is TGTGCCAGCTCACCGGGACTAGGTCCCTACGAGCAGTACTTC. Translation gives CASSPGLGPYEQYF. The complete variable domain, with remaining parts taken from reference TRBV7-9 and TRBJ2-7, reads DTGVSQNPRHKITKRGQNVTFRCDPISEHNRLYWYRQTLGQGPEFLTYFQNEAQLEKSRLLSDRFSAERPKGSFSTLEIQRTEQGDSAMYLCASSPGLGPYEQYFGPGTRLTVT.

This chain links TRBV27 with TRBJ2-5; 12 positions agree with TRBD2. Germline CDR1 MNHEY, CDR2 SMNVEV (reference sequence). This CDR3 contains 16 residues. The V gene end was trimmed by 5 bases and the J gene end by 2 bases; junction bases not matched to a gene: 6. The CDR3 DNA reads as TGTGCCAGCAGTCACGGACTAGCGGGGACTCAAGAGACCCAGTACTTC. As protein: CASSHGLAGTQETQYF.

The V and J genes are TRBV19 and TRBJ2-1; D might be TRBD2 (6 bases). Trimming removed 5 bases at V and 4 bases at J, with 12 bases between. The CDR3 runs 14 residues. The germline V gene has CDR1 LNHDA and CDR2 SQIVND (reference sequence). This CDR3 reads CASSYGGVYNEQFF. The CDR3 DNA reads TGTGCCAGTAGTTATGGCGGGGTGTACAATGAGCAGTTCTTC. The full variable domain, with the rest looked up from reference TRBV19 and TRBJ2-1, is DGGITQSPKYLFRKEGQNVTLSCEQNLNHDAMYWYRQDPGQGLRLIYYSQIVNDFQKGDIAEGYSVSREKKESFPLTVTSAQKNPTAFYLCASSYGGVYNEQFFGPGTRLTVL.

This rearrangement joins TRBV7-2 to TRBJ2-2; the D gene is possibly TRBD2 (5 bases). The CDR3 runs to 12 residues. Germline lookup yields CDR1 SGHTA and CDR2 FQGNSA. Trimming took 7 bases from V and 7 from J, leaving 10 bases between them. The chain's CDR3 is CASTQRVGELFF. The CDR3 DNA sequence: TGTGCCAGCACTCAGAGGGTCGGGGAGCTGTTTTTT. The whole variable domain, remainder taken from reference TRBV7-2 and TRBJ2-2, is GAGVSQSPSNKVTEKGKDVELRCDPISGHTALYWYRQSLGQGLEFLIYFQGNSAPDKSGLPSDRFSAERTGGSVSTLTIQRTQQEDSAVYLCASTQRVGELFFGEGSRLTVL.

This clone was observed once. V gene TRBV7-6 combines with J gene TRBJ2-3; no reliable D call. Trimming removed 2 bases at V and 1 base at J, with 4 bases between. CDR1 is SGHVS, CDR2 FNYEAQ, per germline. The CDR3 totals 13 residues. CDR3 nucleotides: TGTGCCAGCAGCTTACAGGGCACAGATACGCAGTATTTT. The encoded protein is CASSLQGTDTQYF.

J is TRBJ1-1 and V is TRBV4-2; the D gene is possibly TRBD1 (5 bases). Germline values: CDR1 LGHNA, CDR2 YNFKEQ. The CDR3 runs to 15 residues. V was pared by 0 bases and J by 2 bases, with 10 bases between. CDR3 amino acids: CASSQDQGLNTEAFF. The CDR3, as DNA: TGTGCCAGCAGCCAAGACCAGGGCCTTAACACTGAAGCTTTCTTT.